The T cell receptor (beta chain) described here comes from a study of blood T cell repertoires in COVID-19. Study at large: The cDNA or gDNA used as material had been derived from T cells, B-cell-depleted T cells, or PBMCs.

The CDR3 spans 11 residues. The V and J ends lost 7 bases and 8 bases respectively, with 14 bases between them. Germline CDR1 reads SQVTM; CDR2 reads ANQGSEA. Produced via immunoSEQ multiplex PCR; TCRdb's table is partial and in-frame only. There are 190,000 or so clones in the sample; roughly 92% occur only once, and 0.6% to 0.9% lies in the top ten. The receptor was isolated from a man aged 25 to 40 with COVID-19, enrolled during active disease. The chain couples TRBV29-1 to TRBJ1-2; D is perhaps TRBD1 (5 bases). What was sequenced was peripheral blood. In DNA form, the CDR3 reads TGCAGCGCTTCTTTCTCAGGGGGCTACACCTTC. Translating it yields CSASFSGGYTF.